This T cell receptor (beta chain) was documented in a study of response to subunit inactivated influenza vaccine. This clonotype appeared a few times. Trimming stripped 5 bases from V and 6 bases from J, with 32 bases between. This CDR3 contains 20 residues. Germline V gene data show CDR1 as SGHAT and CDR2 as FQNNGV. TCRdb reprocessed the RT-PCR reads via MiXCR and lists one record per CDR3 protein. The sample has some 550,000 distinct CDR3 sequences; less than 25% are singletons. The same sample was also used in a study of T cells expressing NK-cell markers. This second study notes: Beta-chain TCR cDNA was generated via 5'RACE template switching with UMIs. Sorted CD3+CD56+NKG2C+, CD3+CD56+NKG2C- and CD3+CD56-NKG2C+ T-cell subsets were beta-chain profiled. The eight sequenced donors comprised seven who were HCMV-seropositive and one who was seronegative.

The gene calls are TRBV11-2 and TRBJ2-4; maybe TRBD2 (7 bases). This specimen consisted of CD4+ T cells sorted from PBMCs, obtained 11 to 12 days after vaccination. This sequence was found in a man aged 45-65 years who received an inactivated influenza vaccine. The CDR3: CASSPIGGGEFRANTNIQYF. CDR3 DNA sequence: TGTGCCAGCAGCCCTATTGGGGGGGGCGAGTTTCGGGCCAATACAAACATTCAGTACTTC.